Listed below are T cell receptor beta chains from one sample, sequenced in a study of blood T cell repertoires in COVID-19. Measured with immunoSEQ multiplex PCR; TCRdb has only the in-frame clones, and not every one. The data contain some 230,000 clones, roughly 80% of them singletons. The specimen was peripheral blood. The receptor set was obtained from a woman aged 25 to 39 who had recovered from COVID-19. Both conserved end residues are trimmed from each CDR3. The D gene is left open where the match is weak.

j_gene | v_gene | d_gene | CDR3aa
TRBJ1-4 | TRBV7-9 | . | ASSPRSQPPNEKLF
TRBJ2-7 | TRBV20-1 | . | SASPSPEQY
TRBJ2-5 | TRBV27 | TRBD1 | ASSLQGQGGTQY
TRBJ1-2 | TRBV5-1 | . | ASSSGAGANYGYT
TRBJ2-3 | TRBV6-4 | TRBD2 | ASRRHPTSGIADTQY
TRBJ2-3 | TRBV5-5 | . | ASSLGGRGSTDTQY
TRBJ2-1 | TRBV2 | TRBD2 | ASQSSGRNNEQF
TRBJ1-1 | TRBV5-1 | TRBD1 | ASSDTGGTYEAF
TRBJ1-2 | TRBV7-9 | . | ASSLDSNYGYT
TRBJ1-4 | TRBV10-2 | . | ASSSPSSGDEKLF
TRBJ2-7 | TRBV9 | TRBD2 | ASSAGGASYEQY
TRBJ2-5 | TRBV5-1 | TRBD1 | ASSLRQGAGNAETQY
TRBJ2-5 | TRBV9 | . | ASSVAGQGRQTQY
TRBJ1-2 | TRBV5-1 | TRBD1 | ASSLSQGYGYT
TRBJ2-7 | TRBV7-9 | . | ASSWQGNEQY
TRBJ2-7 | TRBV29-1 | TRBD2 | SVESTSGRAGGYEQY
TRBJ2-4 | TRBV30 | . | AWKPGLNIQY
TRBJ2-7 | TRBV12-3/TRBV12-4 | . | ASSLLVSYEQY
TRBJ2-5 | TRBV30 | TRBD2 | AWSGSGSTTQY
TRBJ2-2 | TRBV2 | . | ASSDRGTGELF
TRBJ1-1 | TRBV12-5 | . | ASGTLTGSTEAF
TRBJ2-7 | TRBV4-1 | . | ASSQDGHYYEQY
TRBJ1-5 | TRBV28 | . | ASTGRGFGQPQH
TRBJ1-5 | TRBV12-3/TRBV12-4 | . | ASSRTGGQPQH
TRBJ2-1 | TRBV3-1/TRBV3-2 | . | ASSQDPGYSALGSYNEQF
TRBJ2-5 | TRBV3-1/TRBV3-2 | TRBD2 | ASSHFGRDWQETQY
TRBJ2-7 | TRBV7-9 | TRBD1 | ASSFGQGDHEQY
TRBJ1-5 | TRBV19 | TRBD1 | ASSIGTGQGEPQH
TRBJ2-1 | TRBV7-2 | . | ASSPRGTLYNEQF
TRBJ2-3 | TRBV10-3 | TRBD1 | ATRDRATDTQY
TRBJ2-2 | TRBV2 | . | ASSENGGRNTGELF
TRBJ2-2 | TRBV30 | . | AFGTGINTGELF
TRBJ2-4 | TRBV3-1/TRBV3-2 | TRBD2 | ASSSRTSGIDIQY
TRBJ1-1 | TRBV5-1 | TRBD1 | ASSSSTGPNRAF
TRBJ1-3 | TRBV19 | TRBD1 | ASRTGGSGNTIY
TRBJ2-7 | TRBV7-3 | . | ASSSGYPSEQY
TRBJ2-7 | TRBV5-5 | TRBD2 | ASSLGLADYEQY
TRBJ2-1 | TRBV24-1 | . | ATSATALVPGEQF
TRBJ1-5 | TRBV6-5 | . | ASDNSNQPQH
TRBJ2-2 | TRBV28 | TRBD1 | ASSPGQIATGELF
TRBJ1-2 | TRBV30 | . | ACRQANT
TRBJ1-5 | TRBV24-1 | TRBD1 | ATRGTGDQPQH
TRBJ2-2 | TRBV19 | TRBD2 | ASTLAGGHTGELF
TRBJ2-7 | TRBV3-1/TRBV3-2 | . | ASSQDYLTYEQY